A single sample is the source of the 8 T cell receptor beta chains below, sequenced in a study of T cell repertoires in cytomegalovirus infection. TCRdb used MiXCR to reprocess the reads, holding one entry per CDR3 protein. The repertoire holds about 920,000 distinct CDR3 sequences, with under 40% as singletons. For these TCRs, the target antigens are not known. The source was cultured CD8+ T cells from PBMCs, collected from culture after CMV antigen stimulation. Receptor source: a human donor in good health (CMV status not recorded). Some clones in this sample may be carry-over from other donors' samples.

The chain combines TRBV3-1 with TRBJ1-6; the D is unclear. Germline CDR1 and CDR2: LGHDT and YNNKEL (reference sequence). This CDR3 region has 13 residues. V lost 3 bases, J lost 6 bases, and 6 bases lay in between. The CDR3 sequence: CASSQSVNSPLHF. The CDR3 nucleotides read TGTGCCAGCAGCCAGTCAGTTAATTCACCCCTCCACTTT.

This clonotype has only a few counts. The V gene is TRBV5-6, the J gene TRBJ2-2, with 10 bases aligning to TRBD2. The germline V gene has CDR1 SGHDT and CDR2 YYEEEE. The ends lost 3 bases at V and 6 bases at J; junction bases unmatched: 5. The CDR3 length is 15 residues. CDR3 residues: CASSSASGGAGELFF. CDR3 nucleotides: TGTGCCAGCAGCTCGGCCAGCGGGGGGGCCGGGGAGCTGTTTTTT.

This chain joins TRBV11-2 and TRBJ2-1, with a tentative D call TRBD2 (7 bases). This CDR3 has 15 amino acids. V was pared by 2 bases and J by 4 bases, with 12 bases between. CDR1 is SGHAT and CDR2 is FQNNGV in the germline V gene. For the CDR3, the DNA is TGTGCCAGCAGCTTATGGGGGGGCGCTTACAATGAGCAGTTCTTC. Amino acid sequence: CASSLWGGAYNEQFF.

This clonotype was counted ten times or more. This chain links TRBV7-6 with TRBJ1-2; TRBD1 matches 7 bases. Germline-derived CDR1 and CDR2 are SGHVS and FNYEAQ. The CDR3 covers 20 residues. V dropped 5 bases and J dropped 4; count of bases not matched to a gene: 25. The CDR3 reads CASSPSGTDHFREKIYGYTF. CDR3 in DNA: TGTGCCAGCAGCCCTTCCGGGACAGACCATTTCCGGGAGAAAATCTATGGCTACACCTTC.

In this sample, this clonotype turned up many times. The chain carries TRBV7-2 and TRBJ2-3, with 8 bases that match TRBD1. V was clipped by 5 bases and J by 2 bases; unmatched bases: 6. There are 15 residues in the CDR3. Germline V gene lookup returns CDR1 SGHTA and CDR2 FQGNSA. The CDR3 region has the DNA TGTGCCAGCAGCCACGACAGGGGATACACAGATACGCAGTATTTT. Its translation: CASSHDRGYTDTQYF.

The CDR3 region is CASSYGDRGSEAFF. CDR3 sequence (DNA): TGTGCCAGCAGCTATGGGGACAGGGGGTCTGAAGCTTTCTTT. The chain uses TRBV7-9 and TRBJ1-1, with TRBD1 identical over 11 bases. V trimming: 4 bases; J trimming: 6 bases; junction bases outside the gene matches: 4. Per germline, CDR1 SEHNR and CDR2 FQNEAQ (reference sequence). CDR3 length: 14 amino acids.

This clonotype showed up just a few times. The J gene is TRBJ1-1, the V gene TRBV7-2; TRBD1 is a possible D gene (5 bases). Germline V lookup: CDR1 SGHTA, CDR2 FQGNSA. Trimming removed 6 bases from V and 1 base from J, with 15 bases in between. The CDR3 totals 15 residues. CDR3 in amino acids: CASRYMGGANTEAFF. The DNA of the CDR3 is TGTGCCAGCAGGTACATGGGGGGAGCGAACACTGAAGCTTTCTTT.

The chain recombines TRBV7-9 with TRBJ1-1, with D maybe TRBD1 (5 bases). Germline CDR1 is SEHNR and CDR2 is FQNEAQ (reference sequence). The CDR3 covers 15 residues. Trimming took off 1 base at V and 5 bases at J, with 14 bases between the two ends. Here the CDR3 reads CASSLDALWGTEAFF. CDR3 sequence (DNA): TGTGCCAGCAGCTTAGATGCACTTTGGGGGACTGAAGCTTTCTTT.